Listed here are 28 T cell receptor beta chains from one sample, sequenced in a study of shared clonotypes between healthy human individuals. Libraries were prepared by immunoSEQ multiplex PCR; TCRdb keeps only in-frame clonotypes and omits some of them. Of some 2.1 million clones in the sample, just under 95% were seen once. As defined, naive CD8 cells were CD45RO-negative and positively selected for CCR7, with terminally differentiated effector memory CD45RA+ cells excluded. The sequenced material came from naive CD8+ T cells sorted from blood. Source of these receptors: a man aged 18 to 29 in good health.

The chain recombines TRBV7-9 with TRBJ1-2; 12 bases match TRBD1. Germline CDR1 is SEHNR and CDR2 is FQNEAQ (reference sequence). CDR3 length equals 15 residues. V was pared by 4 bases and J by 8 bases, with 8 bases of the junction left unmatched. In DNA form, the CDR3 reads TGTGCCAGCAGCTCGGGACAGGGGGCCATCGAGGGCTACACCTTC. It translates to CASSSGQGAIEGYTF.

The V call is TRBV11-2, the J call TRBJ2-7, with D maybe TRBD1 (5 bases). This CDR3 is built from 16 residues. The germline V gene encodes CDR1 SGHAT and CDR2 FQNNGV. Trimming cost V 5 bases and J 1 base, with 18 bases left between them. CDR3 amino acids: CASSAYTGSASYEQYF. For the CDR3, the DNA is TGTGCCAGCAGCGCCTACACAGGATCCGCGTCCTACGAGCAGTACTTC.

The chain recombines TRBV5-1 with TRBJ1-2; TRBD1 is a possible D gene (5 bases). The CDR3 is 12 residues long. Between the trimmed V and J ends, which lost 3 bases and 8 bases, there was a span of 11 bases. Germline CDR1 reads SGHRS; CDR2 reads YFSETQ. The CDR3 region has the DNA TGCGCCAGCAGCTCGGTGGGGGACGGCTACACCTTC. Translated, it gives CASSSVGDGYTF.

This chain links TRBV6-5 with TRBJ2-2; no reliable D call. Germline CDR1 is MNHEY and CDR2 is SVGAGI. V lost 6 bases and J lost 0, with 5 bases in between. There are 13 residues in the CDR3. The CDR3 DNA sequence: TGTGCCAGCAGCCTATCGAACACCGGGGAGCTGTTTTTT. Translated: CASSLSNTGELFF.

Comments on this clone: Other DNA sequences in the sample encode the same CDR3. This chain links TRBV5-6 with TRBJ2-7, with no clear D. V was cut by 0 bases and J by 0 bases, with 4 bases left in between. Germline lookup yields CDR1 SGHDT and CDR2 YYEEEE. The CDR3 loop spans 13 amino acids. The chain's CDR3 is CASSLALSYEQYF. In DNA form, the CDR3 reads TGTGCCAGCAGCTTGGCCCTCTCCTACGAGCAGTACTTC.

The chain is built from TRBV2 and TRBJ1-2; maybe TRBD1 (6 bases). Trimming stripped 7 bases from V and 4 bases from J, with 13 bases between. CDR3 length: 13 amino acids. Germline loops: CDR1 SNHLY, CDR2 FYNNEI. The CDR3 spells CASKGGVGYGYTF. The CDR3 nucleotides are TGTGCCAGCAAAGGGGGGGTAGGCTATGGCTACACCTTC.

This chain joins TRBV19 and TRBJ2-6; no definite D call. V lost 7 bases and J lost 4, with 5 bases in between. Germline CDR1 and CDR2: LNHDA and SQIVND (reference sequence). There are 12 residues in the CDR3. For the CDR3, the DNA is TGTGCCAGTAAACTCGGGGCCAACGTCCTGACTTTC. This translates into CASKLGANVLTF.

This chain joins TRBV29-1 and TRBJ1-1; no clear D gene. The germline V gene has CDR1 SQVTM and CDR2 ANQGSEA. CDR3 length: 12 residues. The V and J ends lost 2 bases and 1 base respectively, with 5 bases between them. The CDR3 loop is CSVENENTEAFF. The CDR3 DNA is TGCAGCGTTGAAAACGAGAACACTGAAGCTTTCTTT.

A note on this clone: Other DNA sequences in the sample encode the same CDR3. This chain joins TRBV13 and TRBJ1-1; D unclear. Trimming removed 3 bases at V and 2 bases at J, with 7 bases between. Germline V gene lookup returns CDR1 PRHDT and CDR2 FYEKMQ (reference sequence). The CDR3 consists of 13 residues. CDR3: CASSFRENTEAFF. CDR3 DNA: TGTGCCAGCAGCTTTAGAGAAAACACTGAAGCTTTCTTT.

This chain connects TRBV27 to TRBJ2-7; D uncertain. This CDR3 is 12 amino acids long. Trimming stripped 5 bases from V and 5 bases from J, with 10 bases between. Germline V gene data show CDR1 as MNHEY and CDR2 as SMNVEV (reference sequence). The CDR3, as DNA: TGTGCCAGCAGTCCCCAAAGGGACGAGCAGTACTTC. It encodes CASSPQRDEQYF.

CDR3 sequence: CASGSRLAGEETQYF. DNA for the CDR3: TGTGCTAGTGGATCCAGACTAGCGGGAGAGGAGACCCAGTACTTC. This sequence joins TRBV12-5 and TRBJ2-5; 12 bases align to TRBD2. The CDR3 length is 15 residues. Germline loops: CDR1 LGHNT, CDR2 FRNRAP. With 6 bases clipped from V and 5 bases from J, the junction kept 7 bases outside the gene matches. Variable domain in full (rest from reference TRBV12-5 and TRBJ2-5): DARVTQTPRHKVTEMGQEVTMRCQPILGHNTVFWYRQTMMQGLELLAYFRNRAPLDDSGMPKDRFSAEMPDATLATLKIQPSEPRDSAVYFCASGSRLAGEETQYFGPGTRLLVL.

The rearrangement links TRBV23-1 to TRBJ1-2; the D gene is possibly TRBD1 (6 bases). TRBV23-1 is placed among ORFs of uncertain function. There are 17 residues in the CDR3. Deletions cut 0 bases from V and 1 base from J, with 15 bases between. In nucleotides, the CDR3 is TGCGCCAGCAGTCAATCGCGGTTGGGGGCAAGTAACTATGGCTACACCTTC. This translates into CASSQSRLGASNYGYTF.

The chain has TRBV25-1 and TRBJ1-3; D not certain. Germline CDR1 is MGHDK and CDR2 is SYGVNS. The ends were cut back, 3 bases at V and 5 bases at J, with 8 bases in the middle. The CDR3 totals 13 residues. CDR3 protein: CASSDTGRNTIYF. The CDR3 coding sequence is TGTGCCAGCAGTGATACCGGGAGAAACACCATATATTTT.

As DNA, the CDR3 is TGTGCCAGTAAAGGGGAATACAACGGCGAGCAGTACTTC. This codes for CASKGEYNGEQYF. The rearrangement joins TRBV5-6 to TRBJ2-7, with D possibly matching TRBD1 (5 bases). This CDR3 comprises 13 residues. Trimming took off 8 bases at V and 6 bases at J, with 18 bases between the two ends. From germline, CDR1 is SGHDT and CDR2 YYEEEE.

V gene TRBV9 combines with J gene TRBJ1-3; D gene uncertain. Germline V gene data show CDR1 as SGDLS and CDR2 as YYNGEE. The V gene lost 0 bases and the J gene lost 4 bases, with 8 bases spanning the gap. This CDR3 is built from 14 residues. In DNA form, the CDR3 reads TGTGCCAGCAGCGTAGTTTCAGAAGGAAACACCATATATTTT. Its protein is CASSVVSEGNTIYF.

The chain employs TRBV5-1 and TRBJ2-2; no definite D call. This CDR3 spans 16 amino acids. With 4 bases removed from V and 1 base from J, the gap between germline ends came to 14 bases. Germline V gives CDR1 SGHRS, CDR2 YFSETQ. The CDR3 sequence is CASSAGPGGNTGELFF. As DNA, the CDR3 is TGCGCCAGCAGCGCTGGACCAGGCGGGAACACCGGGGAGCTGTTTTTT.

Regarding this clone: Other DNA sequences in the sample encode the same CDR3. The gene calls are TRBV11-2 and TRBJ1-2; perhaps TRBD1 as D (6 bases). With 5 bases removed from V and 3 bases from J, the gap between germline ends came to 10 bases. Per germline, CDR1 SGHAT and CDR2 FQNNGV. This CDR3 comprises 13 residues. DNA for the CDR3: TGTGCCAGCAGCCTAGGGGGGGACTATGGCTACACCTTC. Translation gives CASSLGGDYGYTF.

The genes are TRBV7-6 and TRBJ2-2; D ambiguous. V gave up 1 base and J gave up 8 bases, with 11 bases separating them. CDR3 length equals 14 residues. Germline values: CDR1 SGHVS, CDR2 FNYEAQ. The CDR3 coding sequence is TGTGCCAGCAGCTTAGGGCAGGACGGAGGGGAGCTGTTTTTT. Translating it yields CASSLGQDGGELFF. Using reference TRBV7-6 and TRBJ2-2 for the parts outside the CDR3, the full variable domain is GAGVSQSPRYKVTKRGQDVALRCDPISGHVSLYWYRQALGQGPEFLTYFNYEAQQDKSGLPNDRFSAERPEGSISTLTIQRTEQRDSAMYRCASSLGQDGGELFFGEGSRLTVL.

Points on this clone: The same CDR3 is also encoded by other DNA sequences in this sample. CDR3 protein: CASSLRGQETQYF. The DNA for the CDR3 is TGTGCCAGCAGCTTGCGGGGCCAAGAGACCCAGTACTTC. The V and J genes are TRBV11-2 and TRBJ2-5; TRBD2 might be the D (6 bases). Trimming pared 3 bases from V and 1 base from J, leaving 6 bases between. Germline CDR1 SGHAT, CDR2 FQNNGV. The CDR3 has 13 amino acids.

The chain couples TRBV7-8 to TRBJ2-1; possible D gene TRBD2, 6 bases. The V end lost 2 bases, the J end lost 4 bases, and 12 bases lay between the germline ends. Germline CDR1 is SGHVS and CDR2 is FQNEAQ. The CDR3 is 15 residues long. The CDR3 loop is CASSLFPSAYNEQFF. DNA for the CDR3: TGTGCCAGCAGCTTATTCCCTAGCGCGTACAATGAGCAGTTCTTC. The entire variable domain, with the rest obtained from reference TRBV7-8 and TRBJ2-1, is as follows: GAGVSQSPRYKVAKRGQDVALRCDPISGHVSLFWYQQALGQGPEFLTYFQNEAQLDKSGLPSDRFFAERPEGSVSTLKIQRTQQEDSAVYLCASSLFPSAYNEQFFGPGTRLTVL.

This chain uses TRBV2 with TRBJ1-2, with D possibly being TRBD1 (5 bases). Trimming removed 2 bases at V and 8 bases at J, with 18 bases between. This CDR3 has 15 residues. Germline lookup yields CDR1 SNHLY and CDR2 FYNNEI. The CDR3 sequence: CASSESGTRPEGYTF. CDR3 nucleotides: TGTGCCAGCAGTGAATCCGGGACCCGCCCTGAGGGCTACACCTTC.

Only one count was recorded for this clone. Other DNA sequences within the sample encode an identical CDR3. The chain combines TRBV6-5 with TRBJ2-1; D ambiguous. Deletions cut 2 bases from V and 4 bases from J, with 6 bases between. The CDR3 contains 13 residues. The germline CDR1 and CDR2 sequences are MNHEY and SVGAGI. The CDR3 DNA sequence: TGTGCCAGCAGTTACGATCGGTACAATGAGCAGTTCTTC. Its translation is CASSYDRYNEQFF.

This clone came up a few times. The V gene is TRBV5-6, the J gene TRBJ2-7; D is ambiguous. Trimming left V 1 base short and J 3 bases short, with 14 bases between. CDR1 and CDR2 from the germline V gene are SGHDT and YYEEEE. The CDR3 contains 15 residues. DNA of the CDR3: TGTGCCAGCAGCTTGATAGAGTCCGCTTTCTACGAGCAGTACTTC. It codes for CASSLIESAFYEQYF. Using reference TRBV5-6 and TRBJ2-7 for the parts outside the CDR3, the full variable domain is DAGVTQSPTHLIKTRGQQVTLRCSPKSGHDTVSWYQQALGQGPQFIFQYYEEEERQRGNFPDRFSGHQFPNYSSELNVNALLLGDSALYLCASSLIESAFYEQYFGPGTRLTVT.

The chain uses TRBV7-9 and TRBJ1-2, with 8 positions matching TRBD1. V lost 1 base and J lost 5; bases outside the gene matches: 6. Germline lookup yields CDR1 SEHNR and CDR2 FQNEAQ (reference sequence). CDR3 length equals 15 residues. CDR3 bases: TGTGCCAGCAGCTTAGAGACAGGGGCGAGATATGGCTACACCTTC. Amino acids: CASSLETGARYGYTF.

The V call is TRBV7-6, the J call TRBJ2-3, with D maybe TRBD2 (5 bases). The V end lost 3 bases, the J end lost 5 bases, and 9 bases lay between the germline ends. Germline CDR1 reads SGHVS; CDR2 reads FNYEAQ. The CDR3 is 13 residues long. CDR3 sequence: CASSLTGGDTQYF. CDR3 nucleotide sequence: TGTGCCAGCAGCTTGACTGGAGGAGATACGCAGTATTTT.

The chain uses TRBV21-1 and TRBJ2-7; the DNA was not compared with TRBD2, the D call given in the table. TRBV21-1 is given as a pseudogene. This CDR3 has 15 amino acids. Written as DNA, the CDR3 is TGTGCCAGCAGCAAACTCGGACTAGCGGGGGGGCGTCGGTACTTC. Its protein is CASSKLGLAGGRRYF.

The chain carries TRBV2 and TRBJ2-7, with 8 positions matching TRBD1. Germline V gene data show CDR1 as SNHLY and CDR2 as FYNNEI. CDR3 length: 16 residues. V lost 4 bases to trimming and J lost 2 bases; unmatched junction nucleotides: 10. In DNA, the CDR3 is TGTGCCAGCAGTGGCCCCGACAGGGGCGGAGCCTACGAGCAGTACTTC. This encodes CASSGPDRGGAYEQYF.

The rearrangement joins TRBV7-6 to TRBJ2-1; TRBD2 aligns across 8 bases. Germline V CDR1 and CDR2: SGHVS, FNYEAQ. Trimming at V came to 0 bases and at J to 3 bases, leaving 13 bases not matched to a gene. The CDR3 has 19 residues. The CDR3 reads CASSLALGELAENYNEQFF. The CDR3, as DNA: TGTGCCAGCAGCTTAGCCCTCGGGGAACTAGCGGAAAACTACAATGAGCAGTTCTTC.